Described below is a single T cell receptor (beta chain) sequence and its context. Its antigen is currently unknown. This entry is derived from a study of cytomegalovirus exposure and HLA in healthy donors. The wider study: Around 80 million unique TCRs from HLA-typed donors were held in an early data release. Points from the study as a whole: Later analysis suggested links between common viral pathogens and several top significant clusters. TCR beta chains numbering more than 150 were designated cytomegalovirus-associated.

The length of the CDR3 is 13 residues. Germline V CDR1 and CDR2: SGHRS, YFSETQ. V lost 1 base and J lost 3, with 7 bases in between. The primer mix had 60 Vbeta and 13 Jbeta primers. The table came from immunoSEQ multiplex PCR; TCRdb's copy has only in-frame clones and leaves some out. The sample lists roughly 23,000 clones; about 80% were seen once. V gene TRBV5-1 combines with J gene TRBJ1-2; no firm D call. The source of this sequence is a man between 60 and 75 years old in good health and CMV-seronegative. Sample: PBMCs. The CDR3 spells CASSLTVDYGYTF. CDR3 nucleotide sequence: TGCGCCAGCAGCTTGACAGTTGACTATGGCTACACCTTC.